This TCR beta chain was retrieved from a study of T cell repertoires in cytomegalovirus infection. Across the study: CMV infection and matching HLA type were both indicated by public TCR beta signatures.

Findings of the study overall: The ex vivo response was dominated by HLA-C-restricted CMV-specific TCR beta clonotypes. Individuals carrying CMV plus the relevant HLA were identified by cumulative frequency of public TCR beta families.

TCRdb reprocessed the reads with MiXCR, giving one entry per CDR3 protein. The table shows about 600,000 distinct CDR3 sequences, with less than 25% occurring only once. A few counts support this clonotype. What it recognizes is unknown. The sample taken for sequencing was CD8+ T cells from PBMCs. The TCR sequence derives from a human donor in good health (CMV status not recorded). Some clones in this sample may be carry-over from other donors' samples.

In DNA form, the CDR3 reads TGTGCCAGCAGTTACGACAGGCCGATCTACAATGAGCAGTTCTTC. Its translation is CASSYDRPIYNEQFF. This sequence joins TRBV6-2 or TRBV6-3 and TRBJ2-1, with D possibly being TRBD1 (6 bases). Trimming left V 2 bases short and J 3 bases short, with 11 bases between. The CDR3 covers 15 residues. Germline V gives CDR1 MNHEY, CDR2 SVGEGT.